This T cell receptor beta chain was identified during a study of T cells after yellow fever vaccination. TCRdb processed the 5' RACE reads anew with MiXCR; each CDR3 protein has one entry. The sample yields some 500,000 distinct CDR3 sequences, less than 15% seen once. Only a few counts were recorded for this clonotype. This receptor was obtained from a young man who received the YFV17D yellow fever vaccine. The sequences come from PBMCs, collected on the day of the yellow fever booster vaccination.

The CDR3 DNA follows: TGTGCCAGCAGCACCCCACTAGCGGGAGAGTTGGATACGCAGTATTTT. Its translation is CASSTPLAGELDTQYF. The rearrangement uses TRBV7-6 and TRBJ2-3; 11 nucleotides agree with TRBD2. V trimming: 5 bases; J trimming: 6 bases; junction bases outside the gene matches: 10. CDR3 length: 16 amino acids. Germline CDR1 and CDR2: SGHVS and FNYEAQ.